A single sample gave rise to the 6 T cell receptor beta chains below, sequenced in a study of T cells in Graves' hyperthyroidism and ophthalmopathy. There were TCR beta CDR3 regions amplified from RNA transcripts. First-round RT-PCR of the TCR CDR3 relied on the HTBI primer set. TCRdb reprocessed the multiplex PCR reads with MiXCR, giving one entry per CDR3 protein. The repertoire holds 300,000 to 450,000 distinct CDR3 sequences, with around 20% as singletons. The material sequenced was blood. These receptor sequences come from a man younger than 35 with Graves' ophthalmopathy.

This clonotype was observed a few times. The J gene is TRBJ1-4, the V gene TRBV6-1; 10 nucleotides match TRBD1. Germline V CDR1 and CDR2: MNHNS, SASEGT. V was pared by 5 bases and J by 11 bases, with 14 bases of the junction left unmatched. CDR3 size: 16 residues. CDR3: CASSSLETGGAVKLFF. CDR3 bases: TGTGCCAGCAGTTCCCTGGAGACAGGGGGCGCGGTGAAACTGTTTTTT.

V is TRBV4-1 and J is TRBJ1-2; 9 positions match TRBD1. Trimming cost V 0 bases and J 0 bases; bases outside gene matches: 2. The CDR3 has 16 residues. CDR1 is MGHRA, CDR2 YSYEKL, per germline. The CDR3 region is CASSQDRTGANYGYTF. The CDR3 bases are TGCGCCAGCAGCCAAGACCGGACAGGGGCTAACTATGGCTACACCTTC.

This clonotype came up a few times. The CDR3 region has the DNA TGTGCCAGCAGCTTAGAGGTCAGGATGACCGACGAGCAGTACTTC. This codes for CASSLEVRMTDEQYF. V and J are TRBV7-9 and TRBJ2-7; D call uncertain. V lost 1 base, J lost 5 bases, and 15 bases lay in between. The germline CDR1 and CDR2 sequences are SEHNR and FQNEAQ (reference sequence). This CDR3 spans 15 amino acids. Full variable domain (outside the CDR3, taken from reference TRBV7-9 and TRBJ2-7): DTGVSQNPRHKITKRGQNVTFRCDPISEHNRLYWYRQTLGQGPEFLTYFQNEAQLEKSRLLSDRFSAERPKGSFSTLEIQRTEQGDSAMYLCASSLEVRMTDEQYFGPGTRLTVT.

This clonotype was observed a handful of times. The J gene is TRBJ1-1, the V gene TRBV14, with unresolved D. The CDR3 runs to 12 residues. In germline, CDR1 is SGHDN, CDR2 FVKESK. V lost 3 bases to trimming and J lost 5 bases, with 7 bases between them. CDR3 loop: CASSHLGTEAFF. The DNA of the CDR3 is TGTGCCAGCAGCCACCTAGGTACTGAAGCTTTCTTT.

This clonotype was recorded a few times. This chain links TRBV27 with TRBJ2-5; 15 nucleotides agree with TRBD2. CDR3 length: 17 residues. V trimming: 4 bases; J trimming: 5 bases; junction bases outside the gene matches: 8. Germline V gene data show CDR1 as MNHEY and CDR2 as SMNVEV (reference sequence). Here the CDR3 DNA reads TGTGCCAGCAGTTACGCTCGGACTAGCGGGGGGGGGGAGACCCAGTACTTC. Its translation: CASSYARTSGGGETQYF.

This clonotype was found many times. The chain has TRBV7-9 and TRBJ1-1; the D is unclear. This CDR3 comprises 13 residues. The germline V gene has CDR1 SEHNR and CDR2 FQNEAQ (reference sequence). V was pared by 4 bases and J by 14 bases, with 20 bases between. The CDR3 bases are TGTGCCAGCAGCTCAGAGGGATCGGGCAGTGGGTTCTTT. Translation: CASSSEGSGSGFF.